Listed here are 32 T cell receptor beta chains from one sample, sequenced in a study of CXCR3-negative and CXCR3-positive naive CD8 T cells. UMI-labeled TRB cDNA libraries were prepared by 5' RACE. From its re-call of the 5' RACE reads, TCRdb lists each CDR3 protein once, without DNA. Seen in this sample are fewer than 95,000 distinct CDR3 sequences; the ten most common clones hold approximately 1.5%. The source material was naive CXCR3- CD8+ T cells from blood. As for subset: CD45RO-CCR7+CD27+CD95- naive CD8+ T cells lacking CXCR3 (TNR3-). Receptors originate from a human donor in good health. Some clones in this sample may be carry-over from other donors' samples.

The chain links TRBV2 to TRBJ2-3; TCRdb's D gene call, TRBD1, goes unchecked for lack of DNA. Looked up from germline, CDR1 is SNHLY and CDR2 is FYNNEI. CDR3 size: 15 residues. This chain's CDR3 is CASTEVFPGGDTQYF.

This chain links TRBV7-8 with TRBJ1-4; TCRdb returns TRBD1, unconfirmable since there is no DNA. This CDR3 is 18 amino acids long. Per the germline V gene, CDR1 is SGHVS and CDR2 is FQNEAQ. The CDR3 loop is CASTAPPGQARINEKLFF. Supplemented by reference TRBV7-8 and TRBJ1-4, the full variable domain reads GAGVSQSPRYKVAKRGQDVALRCDPISGHVSLFWYQQALGQGPEFLTYFQNEAQLDKSGLPSDRFFAERPEGSVSTLKIQRTQQEDSAVYLCASTAPPGQARINEKLFFGSGTQLSVL.

The gene calls are TRBV5-1 and TRBJ2-2. Looked up from germline, CDR1 is SGHRS and CDR2 is YFSETQ. The CDR3 has 11 amino acids. The CDR3 loop is CASSPTGELFF.

The V and J genes are TRBV30 and TRBJ2-7; absent DNA, TCRdb's TRBD2 call cannot be checked. Per germline, CDR1 GTSNPN and CDR2 SVGIG (reference sequence). There are 14 residues in the CDR3. The CDR3 is CAWSGTSGAYEQYF.

This rearrangement joins TRBV27 to TRBJ2-7; TCRdb indicates TRBD2, and absent DNA this call remains unverified. Germline CDR1 is MNHEY and CDR2 is SMNVEV (reference sequence). The CDR3 consists of 16 residues. The CDR3 region is CASSLSEGLAAYEQYF.

The V call is TRBV2, the J call TRBJ2-1; with no DNA, the TCRdb D assignment of TRBD1 cannot be verified. Germline-derived CDR1 and CDR2 are SNHLY and FYNNEI. The CDR3 has 14 residues. CDR3 sequence reads: CASSEPRDHNEQFF.

The CDR3 sequence: CIANGENTEAFF. The J gene is TRBJ1-1, the V gene TRBV29-1. CDR3 size: 12 residues. Germline values: CDR1 SQVTM, CDR2 ANQGSEA. The variable domain in full, completed from reference TRBV29-1 and TRBJ1-1, reads SAVISQKPSRDICQRGTSLTIQCQVDSQVTMMFWYRQQPGQSLTLIATANQGSEATYESGFVIDKFPISRPNLTFSTLTVSNMSPEDSSIYLCIANGENTEAFFGQGTRLTVV.

This rearrangement joins TRBV28 to TRBJ2-2; the D gene TCRdb calls, TRBD2, cannot be checked with no DNA. This CDR3 spans 17 amino acids. Per the germline V gene, CDR1 is MDHEN and CDR2 is SYDVKM. The CDR3 region is CASSLLGPADRSGELFF. Based on the CDR3 plus reference TRBV28 and TRBJ2-2, the full variable domain is DVKVTQSSRYLVKRTGEKVFLECVQDMDHENMFWYRQDPGLGLRLIYFSYDVKMKEKGDIPEGYSVSREKKERFSLILESASTNQTSMYLCASSLLGPADRSGELFFGEGSRLTVL.

The chain uses TRBV27 and TRBJ1-1; TCRdb selects TRBD1, and the lack of DNA leaves this call unchecked. Germline values: CDR1 MNHEY, CDR2 SMNVEV (reference sequence). This CDR3 is 13 amino acids long. CDR3 in amino acids: CASSLWRQTEAFF.

The chain is built from TRBV20-1 and TRBJ2-7; there is no DNA to check the TCRdb D call of TRBD2. Germline lookup yields CDR1 DFQATT and CDR2 SNEGSKA (reference sequence). The CDR3 extends over 13 amino acids. CDR3 amino acids: CSASLAGLHEQYF.

The chain links TRBV5-1 to TRBJ2-1; the TCRdb D gene call, TRBD1, has no DNA to confirm it. This CDR3 comprises 13 residues. Germline V gene data show CDR1 as SGHRS and CDR2 as YFSETQ. The CDR3 reads CASSLAGGIGQFF.

V usage is TRBV4-1 and J usage is TRBJ2-1; TCRdb names TRBD2, which stays unverified in the absence of DNA. Germline CDR1 is MGHRA and CDR2 is YSYEKL. CDR3 length: 18 amino acids. This CDR3 reads CASSQESMGLAPHNEQFF.

V is TRBV6-2 or TRBV6-3 and J is TRBJ1-5. The CDR3 sequence is 14 residues long. CDR1 and CDR2 (germline): MNHEY, SVGEGT. The CDR3 is CASSRGTENQPQHF.

The chain's CDR3 is CASSKESTQVGRGASTNEKLFF. The genes are TRBV21-1 and TRBJ1-4; the D call from TCRdb, TRBD1, cannot be confirmed without DNA. TRBV21-1 is classified as a pseudogene. The CDR3 is made up of 22 amino acids.

V gene TRBV4-1 combines with J gene TRBJ1-4. From germline, CDR1 is MGHRA and CDR2 YSYEKL. The CDR3 contains 12 residues. The CDR3 reads CASSQQGEKLFF.

This chain uses TRBV7-6 with TRBJ2-7; TCRdb selects TRBD1, and the lack of DNA leaves this call unchecked. The CDR3 spans 13 residues. Germline V gene sequence: CDR1 SGHVS, CDR2 FNYEAQ. The CDR3 protein is CASSPEGRMEQYF.

V is TRBV3-1 and J is TRBJ1-2. There are 13 residues in the CDR3. Germline values: CDR1 LGHDT, CDR2 YNNKEL (reference sequence). CDR3 sequence reads: CASSVTEYYGYTF.

The chain employs TRBV20-1 and TRBJ2-7; TCRdb gives TRBD1 as the D gene, but with no DNA this cannot be confirmed. The germline V gene has CDR1 DFQATT and CDR2 SNEGSKA (reference sequence). This CDR3 has 14 residues. The CDR3 sequence: CSARGRGSSYEQYF.

The chain combines TRBV30 with TRBJ2-3. The germline V gene encodes CDR1 GTSNPN and CDR2 SVGIG (reference sequence). The CDR3 runs 12 residues. The chain's CDR3 is CAWEISTDTQYF.

V is TRBV7-9 and J is TRBJ2-7. The CDR3 extends over 13 amino acids. The germline CDR1 and CDR2 sequences are SEHNR and FQNEAQ (reference sequence). Here the CDR3 reads CASSPMSSYEQYF.

V is TRBV29-1 and J is TRBJ2-3; TCRdb's D gene call, TRBD2, goes unchecked for lack of DNA. The CDR3 runs to 16 residues. Germline V CDR1 and CDR2: SQVTM, ANQGSEA. CDR3 loop: CSVDELAGALTDTQYF.

This rearrangement joins TRBV4-3 to TRBJ2-4; TCRdb lists TRBD1, though no DNA is available to test this call. The CDR3 has 15 residues. Germline V gives CDR1 LGHNA, CDR2 YSLEER. CDR3: CASSHGTGRENIQYF.

The chain carries TRBV4-3 and TRBJ2-7; TCRdb gives TRBD2 as the D gene, but with no DNA this cannot be confirmed. The CDR3 is 15 residues long. Per the germline V gene, CDR1 is LGHNA and CDR2 is YSLEER. The CDR3 loop is CASSLGTSGGYEQYF.

The V and J genes are TRBV7-9 and TRBJ2-3; with no DNA, the TCRdb D assignment of TRBD2 cannot be verified. The CDR3 runs 17 residues. Per germline, CDR1 SEHNR and CDR2 FQNEAQ (reference sequence). This CDR3 is CASSLVGLSGLGDTQYF. Variable domain in full (rest from reference TRBV7-9 and TRBJ2-3): DTGVSQNPRHKITKRGQNVTFRCDPISEHNRLYWYRQTLGQGPEFLTYFQNEAQLEKSRLLSDRFSAERPKGSFSTLEIQRTEQGDSAMYLCASSLVGLSGLGDTQYFGPGTRLTVL.

The chain couples TRBV28 to TRBJ2-1. This CDR3 is 13 amino acids long. Germline V CDR1 and CDR2: MDHEN, SYDVKM. CDR3 loop: CASSLSGSNEQFF.

The chain carries TRBV12-3 or TRBV12-4 and TRBJ2-1; TCRdb calls TRBD2, which cannot be checked without DNA. This CDR3 region has 17 residues. This CDR3 is CASSSEASGGTYNEQFF.

The CDR3 sequence: CSVTPSSYEQYF. The chain has TRBV29-1 and TRBJ2-7. The CDR3 totals 12 residues. Germline V gene sequence: CDR1 SQVTM, CDR2 ANQGSEA.

V and J are TRBV15 and TRBJ2-1; TCRdb selects TRBD1, and the lack of DNA leaves this call unchecked. The CDR3 covers 15 residues. Germline loops: CDR1 LNHNV, CDR2 YYDKDF (reference sequence). The CDR3 here is CATSREGETYNEQFF.

This CDR3 reads CASSLVDVGTRGTGTRGTQYF. The rearrangement joins TRBV6-2 or TRBV6-3 to TRBJ2-3; TCRdb's D call, TRBD1, is unchecked because there is no DNA. This CDR3 comprises 21 residues. Germline CDR1 MNHEY, CDR2 SVGEGT.

The J gene is TRBJ2-7, the V gene TRBV12-3 or TRBV12-4. The CDR3 loop spans 11 amino acids. The CDR3 reads CASSSGYEQYF.

The rearrangement links TRBV19 to TRBJ1-1; the D gene TCRdb calls, TRBD1, cannot be checked with no DNA. Germline V gene sequence: CDR1 LNHDA, CDR2 SQIVND (reference sequence). The CDR3 loop spans 14 amino acids. The CDR3: CATETGSGGTEAFF.

This sequence joins TRBV29-1 and TRBJ2-3; TCRdb's D gene call, TRBD1, goes unchecked for lack of DNA. This CDR3 is 12 amino acids long. Germline V CDR1 and CDR2: SQVTM, ANQGSEA. This CDR3 reads CSADRELDTQYF.